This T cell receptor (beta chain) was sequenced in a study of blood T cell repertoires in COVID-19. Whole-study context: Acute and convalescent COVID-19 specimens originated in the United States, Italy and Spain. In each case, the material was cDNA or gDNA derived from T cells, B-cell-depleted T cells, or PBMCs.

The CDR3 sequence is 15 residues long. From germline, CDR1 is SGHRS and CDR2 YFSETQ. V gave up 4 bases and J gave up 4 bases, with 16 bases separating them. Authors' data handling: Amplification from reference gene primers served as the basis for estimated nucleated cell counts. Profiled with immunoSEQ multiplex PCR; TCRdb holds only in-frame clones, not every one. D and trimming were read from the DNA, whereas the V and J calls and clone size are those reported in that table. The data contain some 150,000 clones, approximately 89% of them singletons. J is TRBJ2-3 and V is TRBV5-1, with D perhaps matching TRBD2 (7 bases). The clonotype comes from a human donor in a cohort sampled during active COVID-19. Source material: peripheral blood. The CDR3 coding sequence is TGCGCCAGCAGCGGGAGGGGGACGGTTGCAGATACGCAGTATTTT. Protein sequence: CASSGRGTVADTQYF. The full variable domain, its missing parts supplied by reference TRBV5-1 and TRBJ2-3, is KAGVTQTPRYLIKTRGQQVTLSCSPISGHRSVSWYQQTPGQGLQFLFEYFSETQRNKGNFPGRFSGRQFSNSRSEMNVSTLELGDSALYLCASSGRGTVADTQYFGPGTRLTVL.